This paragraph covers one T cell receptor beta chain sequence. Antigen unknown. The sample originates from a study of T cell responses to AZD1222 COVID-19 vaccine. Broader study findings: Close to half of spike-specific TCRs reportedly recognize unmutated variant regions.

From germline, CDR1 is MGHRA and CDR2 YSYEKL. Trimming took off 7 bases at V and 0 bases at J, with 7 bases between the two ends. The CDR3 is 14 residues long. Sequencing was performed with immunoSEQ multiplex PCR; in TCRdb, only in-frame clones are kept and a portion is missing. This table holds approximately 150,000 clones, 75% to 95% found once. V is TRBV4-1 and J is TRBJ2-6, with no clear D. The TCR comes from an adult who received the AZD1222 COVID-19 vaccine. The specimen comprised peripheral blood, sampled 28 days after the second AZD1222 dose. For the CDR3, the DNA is TGCGCCAGCAAAAAGAACTCTGGGGCCAACGTCCTGACTTTC. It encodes CASKKNSGANVLTF.